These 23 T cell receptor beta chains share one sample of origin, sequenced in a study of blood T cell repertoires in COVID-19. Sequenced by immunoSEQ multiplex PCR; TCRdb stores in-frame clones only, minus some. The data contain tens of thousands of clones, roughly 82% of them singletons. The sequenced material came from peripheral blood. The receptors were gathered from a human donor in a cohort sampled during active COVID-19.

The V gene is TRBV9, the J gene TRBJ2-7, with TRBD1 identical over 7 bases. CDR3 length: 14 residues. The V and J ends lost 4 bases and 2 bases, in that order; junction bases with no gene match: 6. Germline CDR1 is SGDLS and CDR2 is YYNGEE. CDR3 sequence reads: CASSSGGIAYEQYF. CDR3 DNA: TGTGCCAGCAGCTCAGGGGGAATCGCCTACGAGCAGTACTTC. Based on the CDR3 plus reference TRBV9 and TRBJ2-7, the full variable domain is DSGVTQTPKHLITATGQRVTLRCSPRSGDLSVYWYQQSLDQGLQFLIQYYNGEERAKGNILERFSAQQFPDLHSELNLSSLELGDSALYFCASSSGGIAYEQYFGPGTRLTVT.

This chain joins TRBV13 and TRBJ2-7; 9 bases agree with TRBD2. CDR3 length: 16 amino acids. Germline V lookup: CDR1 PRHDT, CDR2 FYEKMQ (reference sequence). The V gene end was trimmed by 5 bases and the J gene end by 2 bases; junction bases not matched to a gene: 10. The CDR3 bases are TGTGCCAGCAGCCACACGTTGCGGGAGGGCACCTACGAGCAGTACTTC. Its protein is CASSHTLREGTYEQYF.

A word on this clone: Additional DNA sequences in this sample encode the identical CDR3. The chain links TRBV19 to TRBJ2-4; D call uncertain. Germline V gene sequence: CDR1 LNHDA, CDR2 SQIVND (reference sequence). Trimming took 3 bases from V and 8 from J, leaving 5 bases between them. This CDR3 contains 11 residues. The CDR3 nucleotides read TGTGCCAGTAGTATTGAGGACATTCAGTACTTC. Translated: CASSIEDIQYF.

The CDR3 DNA sequence: TGTGCCAGCAGTTTGGGCCACAGGGGCTACGAGCAGTACTTC. This encodes CASSLGHRGYEQYF. The V call is TRBV27, the J call TRBJ2-7; 7 nucleotides agree with TRBD1. Germline lookup yields CDR1 MNHEY and CDR2 SMNVEV (reference sequence). The CDR3 extends over 14 amino acids. Trimming cost V 3 bases and J 3 bases; bases outside gene matches: 5.

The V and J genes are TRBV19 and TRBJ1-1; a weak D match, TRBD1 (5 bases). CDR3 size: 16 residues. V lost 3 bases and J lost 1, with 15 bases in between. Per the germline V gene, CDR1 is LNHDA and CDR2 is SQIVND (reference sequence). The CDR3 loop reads CASSIRRAGSNTEAFF. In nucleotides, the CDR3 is TGTGCCAGTAGTATTAGAAGGGCAGGGTCGAACACTGAAGCTTTCTTT.

The CDR3 nucleotides read TGTGCCAGCAGCCAGCCCCCAGGGTTCCAAAAAAACATTCAGTACTTC. Translating gives CASSQPPGFQKNIQYF. The rearrangement joins TRBV6-2 or TRBV6-3 to TRBJ2-4; tentative D call: TRBD1 (5 bases). The germline V gene has CDR1 MNHEY and CDR2 SVGEGT. V lost 6 bases and J 4 bases, leaving 19 bases between the germline ends. CDR3 length: 16 residues.

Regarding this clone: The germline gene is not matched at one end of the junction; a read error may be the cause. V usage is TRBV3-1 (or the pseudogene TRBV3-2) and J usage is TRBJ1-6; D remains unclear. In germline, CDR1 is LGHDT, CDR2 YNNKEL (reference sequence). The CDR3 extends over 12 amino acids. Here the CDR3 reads CASSQDGRTFCF. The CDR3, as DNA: TGTGCCAGCAGCCAAGATGGGAGGACTTTTTGCTTT.

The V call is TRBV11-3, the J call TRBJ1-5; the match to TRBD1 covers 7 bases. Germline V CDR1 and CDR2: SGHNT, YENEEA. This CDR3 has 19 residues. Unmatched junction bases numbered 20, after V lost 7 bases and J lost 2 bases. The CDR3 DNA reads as TGTGCCAGCACCCTAGGGGGCAGGGAGAAGGGAATCGGCAATCAGCCCCAGCATTTT. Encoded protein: CASTLGGREKGIGNQPQHF. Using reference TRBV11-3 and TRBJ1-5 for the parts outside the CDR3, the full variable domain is EAGVVQSPRYKIIEKKQPVAFWCNPISGHNTLYWYLQNLGQGPELLIRYENEEAVDDSQLPKDRFSAERLKGVDSTLKIQPAELGDSAVYLCASTLGGREKGIGNQPQHFGDGTRLSIL.

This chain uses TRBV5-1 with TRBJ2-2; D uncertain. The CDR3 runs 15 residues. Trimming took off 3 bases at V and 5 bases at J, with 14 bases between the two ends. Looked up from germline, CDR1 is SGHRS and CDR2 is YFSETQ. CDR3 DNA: TGCGCCAGCAGCTGGAACCAACGGGTTACCGGGGAGCTGTTTTTT. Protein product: CASSWNQRVTGELFF.

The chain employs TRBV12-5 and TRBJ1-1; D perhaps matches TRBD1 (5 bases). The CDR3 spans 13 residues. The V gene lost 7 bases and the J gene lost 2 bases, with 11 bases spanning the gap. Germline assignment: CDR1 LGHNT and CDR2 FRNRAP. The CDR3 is CASAPDRNTEAFF. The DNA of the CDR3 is TGTGCTAGTGCCCCTGACAGAAACACTGAAGCTTTCTTT.

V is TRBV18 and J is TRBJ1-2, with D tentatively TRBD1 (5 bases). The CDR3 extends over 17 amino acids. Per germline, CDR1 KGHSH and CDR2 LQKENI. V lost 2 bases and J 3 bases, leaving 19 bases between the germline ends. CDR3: CASSPTATAEPDYGYTF. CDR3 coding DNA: TGTGCCAGCTCACCAACCGCGACAGCAGAACCCGACTATGGCTACACCTTC.

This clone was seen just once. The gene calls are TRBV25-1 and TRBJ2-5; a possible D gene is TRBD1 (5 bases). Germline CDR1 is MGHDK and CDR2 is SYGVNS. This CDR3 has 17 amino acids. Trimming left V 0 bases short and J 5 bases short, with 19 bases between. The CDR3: CASSEYSTATLGETQYF. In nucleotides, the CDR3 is TGTGCCAGCAGTGAATATTCGACAGCTACCCTCGGGGAGACCCAGTACTTC.

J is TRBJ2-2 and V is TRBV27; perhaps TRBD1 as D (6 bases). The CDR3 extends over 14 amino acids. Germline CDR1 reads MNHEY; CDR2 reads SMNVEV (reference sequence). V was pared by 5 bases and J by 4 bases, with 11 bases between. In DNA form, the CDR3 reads TGTGCCAGCAGTAGGGGGTTCGGCACCGGGGAGCTGTTTTTT. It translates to CASSRGFGTGELFF.

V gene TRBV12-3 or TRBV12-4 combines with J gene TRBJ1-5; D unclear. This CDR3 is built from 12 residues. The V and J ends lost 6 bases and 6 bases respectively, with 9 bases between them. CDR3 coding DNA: TGTGCCAGCAGCACCGGTGGTCAGCCCCAGCATTTT. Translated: CASSTGGQPQHF.

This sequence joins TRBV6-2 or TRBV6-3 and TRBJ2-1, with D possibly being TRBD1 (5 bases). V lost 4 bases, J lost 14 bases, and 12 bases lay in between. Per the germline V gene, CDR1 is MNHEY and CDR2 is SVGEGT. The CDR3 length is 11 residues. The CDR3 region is CASSWGAPKFF. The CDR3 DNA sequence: TGTGCCAGCAGTTGGGGCGCCCCGAAGTTCTTC.

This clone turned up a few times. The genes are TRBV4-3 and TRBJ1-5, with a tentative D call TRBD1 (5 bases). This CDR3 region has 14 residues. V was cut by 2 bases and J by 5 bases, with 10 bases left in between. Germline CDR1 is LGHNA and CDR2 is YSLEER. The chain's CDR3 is CASSQSQGDQPQHF. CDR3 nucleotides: TGCGCCAGCAGCCAAAGCCAAGGGGATCAGCCCCAGCATTTT.

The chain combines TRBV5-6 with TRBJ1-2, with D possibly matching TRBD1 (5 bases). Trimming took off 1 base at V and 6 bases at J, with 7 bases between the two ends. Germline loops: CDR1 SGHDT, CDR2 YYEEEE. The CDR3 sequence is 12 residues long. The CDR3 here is CASSLLGDGYTF. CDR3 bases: TGTGCCAGCAGCTTGTTAGGGGATGGCTACACCTTC.

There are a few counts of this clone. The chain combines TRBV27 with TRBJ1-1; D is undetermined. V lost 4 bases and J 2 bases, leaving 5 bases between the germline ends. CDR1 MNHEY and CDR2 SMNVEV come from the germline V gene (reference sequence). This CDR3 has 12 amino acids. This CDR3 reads CASSSVNTEAFF. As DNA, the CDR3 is TGTGCCAGCAGTTCCGTTAACACTGAAGCTTTCTTT.

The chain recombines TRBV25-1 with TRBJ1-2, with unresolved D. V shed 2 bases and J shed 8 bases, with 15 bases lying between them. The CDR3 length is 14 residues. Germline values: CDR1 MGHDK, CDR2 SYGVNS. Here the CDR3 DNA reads TGTGCCAGCAGTGAAGGGTCAGGCCTCTTAGGCTACACCTTC. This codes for CASSEGSGLLGYTF.

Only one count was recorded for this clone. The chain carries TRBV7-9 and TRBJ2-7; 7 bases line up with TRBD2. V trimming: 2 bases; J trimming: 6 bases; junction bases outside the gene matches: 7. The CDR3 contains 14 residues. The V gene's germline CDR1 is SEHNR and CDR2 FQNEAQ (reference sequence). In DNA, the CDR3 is TGTGCCAGCAGCTTAACTGGACTAGTAGGCGAGCAGTACTTC. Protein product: CASSLTGLVGEQYF.

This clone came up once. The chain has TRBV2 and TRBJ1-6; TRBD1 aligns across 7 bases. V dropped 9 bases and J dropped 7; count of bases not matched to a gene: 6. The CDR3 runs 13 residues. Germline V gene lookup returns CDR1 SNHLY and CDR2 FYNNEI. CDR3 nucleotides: TGTGCCAGAGGGGGCACCGGGAATTCACCCCTCCACTTT. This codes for CARGGTGNSPLHF.

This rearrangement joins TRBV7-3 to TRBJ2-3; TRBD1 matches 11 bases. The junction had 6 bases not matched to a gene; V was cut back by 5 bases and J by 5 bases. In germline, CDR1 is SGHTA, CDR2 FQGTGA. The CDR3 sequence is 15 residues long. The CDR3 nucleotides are TGTGCCAGCAGCCTAGGGACAGGGGGTCTAGATACGCAGTATTTT. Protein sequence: CASSLGTGGLDTQYF.

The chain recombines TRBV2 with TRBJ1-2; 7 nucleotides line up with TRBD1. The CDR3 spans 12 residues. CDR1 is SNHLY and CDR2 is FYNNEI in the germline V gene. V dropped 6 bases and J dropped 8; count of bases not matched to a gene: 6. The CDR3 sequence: CASSGTAEGYTF. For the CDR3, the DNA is TGTGCCAGCAGCGGGACAGCGGAGGGCTACACCTTC. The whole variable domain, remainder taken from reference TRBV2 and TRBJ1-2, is EPEVTQTPSHQVTQMGQEVILRCVPISNHLYFYWYRQILGQKVEFLVSFYNNEISEKSEIFDDQFSVERPDGSNFTLKIRSTKLEDSAMYFCASSGTAEGYTFGSGTRLTVV.